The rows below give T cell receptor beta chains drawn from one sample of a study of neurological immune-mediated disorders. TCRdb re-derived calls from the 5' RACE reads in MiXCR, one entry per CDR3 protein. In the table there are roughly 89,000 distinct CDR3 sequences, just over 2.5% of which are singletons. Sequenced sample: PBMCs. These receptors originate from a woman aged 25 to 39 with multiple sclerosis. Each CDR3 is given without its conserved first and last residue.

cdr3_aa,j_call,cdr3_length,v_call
ASSFGGRGEKLF,TRBJ1-4,12,TRBV12-3/TRBV12-4
ASTRGLRETQY,TRBJ2-5,11,TRBV6-6
ASSYGLAGGYGTDTQY,TRBJ2-3,16,TRBV7-2
SASGRRGTEAF,TRBJ1-1,11,TRBV20-1
SPLGGETQY,TRBJ2-5,9,TRBV20-1
ATSGVSRRVNEKLF,TRBJ1-4,14,TRBV15
ASRRSGKAYNEQF,TRBJ2-1,13,TRBV10-2
ASSQGTGAPGGTEAF,TRBJ1-1,15,TRBV3-1
ASSLALSISTGELF,TRBJ2-2,14,TRBV7-9
ASSYSTSGSINWGTDTQY,TRBJ2-3,18,TRBV12-3/TRBV12-4
ASSVGLDRAETQY,TRBJ2-5,13,TRBV9
ASSSRLGQGENEQF,TRBJ2-1,14,TRBV12-3/TRBV12-4
ASSWLRRQGPANSGNTIY,TRBJ1-3,18,TRBV28
ASSTSGSISSYNEQF,TRBJ2-1,15,TRBV9
ASSPGGGSLYEQY,TRBJ2-7,13,TRBV5-1
ASRVAGAKRDTQY,TRBJ2-3,13,TRBV6-1
ASSPGTSGRFTDTQY,TRBJ2-3,15,TRBV28
ASSTLADFNNEQF,TRBJ2-1,13,TRBV5-1
ASSTIDDRGRVQNQPQH,TRBJ1-5,17,TRBV21-1
AITVGQENTEAF,TRBJ1-1,12,TRBV10-3
SAKDTAGGKLF,TRBJ1-4,11,TRBV20-1
ASSGHLNTEAF,TRBJ1-1,11,TRBV9
ASSFTGRETQY,TRBJ2-5,11,TRBV12-3/TRBV12-4
ASSLVASGTDTQY,TRBJ2-3,13,TRBV7-2
ASNSNSGANVLT,TRBJ2-6,12,TRBV2
ASSYDRGVHEQY,TRBJ2-7,12,TRBV6-5
SGRPSRGDEQF,TRBJ2-1,11,TRBV20-1
ASSLVAGAQGEQY,TRBJ2-7,13,TRBV5-1
ATSDPGYNEQF,TRBJ2-1,11,TRBV24-1
SARVGLQAGELF,TRBJ2-2,12,TRBV20-1
ASSRGQEEETQY,TRBJ2-5,12,TRBV7-9
ASSLDTMGLSFYGYT,TRBJ1-2,15,TRBV7-9
ASLKGGGETQY,TRBJ2-5,11,TRBV6-5
ASSLAQGSMYEQY,TRBJ2-7,13,TRBV7-8
ASSQDRVYGYT,TRBJ1-2,11,TRBV7-9
SAPSPGRRDQPQH,TRBJ1-5,13,TRBV20-1
ASYQGTGFSGANVLT,TRBJ2-6,15,TRBV7-2
SVEEMNTEAF,TRBJ1-1,10,TRBV29-1
ASSQILQGGGYT,TRBJ1-2,12,TRBV6-5
SASVGTGDQPQH,TRBJ1-5,12,TRBV20-1
ASSSSGGSYNEQF,TRBJ2-1,13,TRBV7-9
ASSEKAGGPDTQY,TRBJ2-3,13,TRBV6-1
ASRRTGGGYT,TRBJ1-2,10,TRBV12-3/TRBV12-4
AIKGGRRDEQY,TRBJ2-7,11,TRBV10-3
ASSLITGSDTEAF,TRBJ1-1,13,TRBV5-1
ASSAGQRNTEAF,TRBJ1-1,12,TRBV5-1
ASSLVSHNEQF,TRBJ2-1,11,TRBV7-3
ASSSDPYFKNIQY,TRBJ2-4,13,TRBV3-1
SALTSSKNIQY,TRBJ2-4,11,TRBV20-1